This record concerns one TCR beta chain sequence. Profiling relied on immunoSEQ multiplex PCR, and the TCRdb table lists in-frame clones only, not all of them. The repertoire holds 130,000 to 150,000 clones, 87% seen once, with roughly 1% in the top ten. This sample is drawn from a study of blood T cell repertoires in COVID-19. Study at large: Specimens from acute and convalescent COVID-19 originated in the United States, Italy and Spain. The cDNA or gDNA used as material had been derived from T cells, B-cell-depleted T cells, or PBMCs.

Germline-derived CDR1 and CDR2 are LGHDT and YNNKEL (reference sequence). Germline trimming cut 3 bases from V and 3 bases from J; bases unmatched to any gene: 6. The length of the CDR3 is 16 residues. The sequenced sample consisted of peripheral blood. The rearrangement links TRBV3-1 (or the pseudogene TRBV3-2) to TRBJ2-1; 9 bases map to TRBD2. This clonotype was sampled from a woman in her 50s with acute or convalescent COVID-19. This chain's CDR3 is CASSQFGGGGYNEQFF. The CDR3 DNA is TGTGCCAGCAGCCAGTTTGGCGGGGGGGGCTACAATGAGCAGTTCTTC.